A selection of T cell receptor beta chains follows, all from one sample in a study of OX40 agonist ivuxolimab in advanced cancers. Produced via immunoSEQ multiplex PCR; TCRdb's table is partial and in-frame only. The sample shows about 83,000 clones, roughly 90% of them seen only once. The starting material was CD4+ or CD8+ T cells sorted from blood, obtained in a trial of the OX40 agonist ivuxolimab. These receptors all stem from an adult with an advanced solid tumor such as melanoma, head and neck, liver or kidney cancer. Each CDR3 is given with its conserved first and last residue. The D gene is left open where the match is weak. Clone size appears in some rows only: once, few, many, or a class for an expanded clone.

clone_size: NA; v_call: TRBV19; j_call: TRBJ1-4; d_call: NA; cdr3_aa: CASRSGWGSFEGEKLFF; cdr3_nt: TGTGCCAGTAGATCGGGATGGGGAAGTTTCGAGGGTGAAAAACTGTTTTTT
clone_size: NA; v_call: TRBV6-5; j_call: TRBJ2-3; d_call: NA; cdr3_aa: CASSYWPGGDTQYF; cdr3_nt: TGTGCCAGCAGTTACTGGCCAGGGGGGGATACGCAGTATTTT
clone_size: once; v_call: TRBV2; j_call: TRBJ2-2; d_call: NA; cdr3_aa: CASSEYSDTGELFF; cdr3_nt: TGTGCCAGCAGTGAGTACAGTGACACCGGGGAGCTGTTTTTT
clone_size: NA; v_call: TRBV4-3; j_call: TRBJ2-1; d_call: TRBD2; cdr3_aa: CASSQDWASGVEQFF; cdr3_nt: TGCGCCAGCAGCCAAGATTGGGCTAGCGGCGTGGAGCAGTTCTTC
clone_size: NA; v_call: TRBV5-4; j_call: TRBJ1-2; d_call: NA; cdr3_aa: CASSLTTPYGYTF; cdr3_nt: TGTGCCAGCAGCTTGACAACCCCCTATGGCTACACCTTC
clone_size: NA; v_call: TRBV7-9; j_call: TRBJ1-5; d_call: NA; cdr3_aa: CASSLSLGNQPQHF; cdr3_nt: TGTGCCAGCAGCTTATCCCTGGGCAATCAGCCCCAGCATTTT
clone_size: once; v_call: TRBV7-9; j_call: TRBJ2-5; d_call: TRBD1; cdr3_aa: CASSLPGTGYQETQYF; cdr3_nt: TGTGCCAGCAGCTTACCCGGGACAGGCTACCAAGAGACCCAGTACTTC
clone_size: once; v_call: TRBV7-6; j_call: TRBJ2-3; d_call: TRBD2; cdr3_aa: CASSSSGGVRGTQYF; cdr3_nt: TGTGCCAGCAGCTCCAGCGGGGGGGTAAGAGGCACGCAGTATTTT
clone_size: NA; v_call: TRBV6-4; j_call: TRBJ2-7; d_call: NA; cdr3_aa: CASSESPTYEQYF; cdr3_nt: TGTGCCAGCAGTGAGAGCCCGACCTACGAGCAGTACTTC
clone_size: NA; v_call: TRBV9; j_call: TRBJ2-1; d_call: TRBD2; cdr3_aa: CASRPIGGGVYNEQFF; cdr3_nt: TGTGCCAGCAGACCAATTGGCGGGGGGGTCTACAATGAGCAGTTCTTC
clone_size: NA; v_call: TRBV5-6; j_call: TRBJ2-7; d_call: NA; cdr3_aa: CASSWTVRGEQYF; cdr3_nt: TGTGCCAGCAGCTGGACTGTAAGGGGCGAGCAGTACTTC
clone_size: NA; v_call: TRBV4-1; j_call: TRBJ2-7; d_call: NA; cdr3_aa: CASSQLAAFPGTYEQYF; cdr3_nt: TGCGCCAGCAGCCAACTTGCGGCCTTCCCCGGGACCTACGAGCAGTACTTC
clone_size: NA; v_call: TRBV6-5; j_call: TRBJ1-1; d_call: NA; cdr3_aa: CASLTPGLNTEAFF; cdr3_nt: TGTGCCAGCCTAACACCGGGGCTGAACACTGAAGCTTTCTTT
clone_size: once; v_call: TRBV27; j_call: TRBJ2-5; d_call: NA; cdr3_aa: CASSFGGQGTQYF; cdr3_nt: TGTGCCAGCAGTTTTGGGGGGCAGGGGACCCAGTACTTC
clone_size: NA; v_call: TRBV2; j_call: TRBJ2-7; d_call: TRBD2; cdr3_aa: CASRTSGDYEQYF; cdr3_nt: TGTGCCAGCCGGACTAGCGGGGACTACGAGCAGTACTTC
clone_size: NA; v_call: TRBV4-1; j_call: TRBJ1-1; d_call: NA; cdr3_aa: CASSQGPGEGTEAFF; cdr3_nt: TGCGCCAGCAGCCAAGGGCCCGGGGAGGGAACTGAAGCTTTCTTT
clone_size: NA; v_call: TRBV11-1; j_call: TRBJ2-7; d_call: TRBD2; cdr3_aa: CASPPSGGDSYEQYF; cdr3_nt: TGTGCCAGCCCCCCAAGCGGGGGGGACTCCTACGAGCAGTACTTC
clone_size: once; v_call: TRBV27; j_call: TRBJ2-3; d_call: TRBD2; cdr3_aa: CASSLWGTSGVPPGDTQYF; cdr3_nt: TGTGCCAGCAGTTTATGGGGGACTAGCGGGGTCCCCCCCGGAGATACGCAGTATTTT
clone_size: NA; v_call: TRBV5-5; j_call: TRBJ2-7; d_call: TRBD2; cdr3_aa: CASSLFSSGVTEQYF; cdr3_nt: TGTGCCAGCAGCTTGTTCTCTAGCGGGGTCACGGAGCAGTACTTC